What follows describes a single TCR beta chain. Patients from Seattle were sampled longitudinally, starting during active infection. The data derive from a study of blood T cell repertoires in COVID-19. The CDR3 runs 15 residues. Germline values: CDR1 SGHNT, CDR2 YENEEA. The J segment lost 5 bases and the V segment lost 5 bases, leaving 9 bases of the junction unmatched. TCRdb keeps only in-frame clones here, not all; method: immunoSEQ multiplex PCR. The sample contains tens of thousands of clones, roughly nine tenths of which appear only once. Material: peripheral blood. This receptor was taken from a man aged 55 to 70 with COVID-19, enrolled during active disease. V gene TRBV11-3 combines with J gene TRBJ1-2; TRBD1 aligns across 9 bases. CDR3 bases: TGTGCCAGCAGCCCCCGGGACAGGGATCCTTATGGCTACACCTTC. As protein: CASSPRDRDPYGYTF.